The clone carrying this TCR beta chain turned up a few times. Uncontrolled infection, other autoimmune disease, pregnancy or lactation led to exclusion. V shed 4 bases, J shed 6 bases, and the junction held 6 bases outside the gene matches. CDR1 and CDR2 from the germline V gene are SGHRS and YFSETQ. The CDR3 is 14 amino acids. These data are taken from a study of T cells in Graves' hyperthyroidism and ophthalmopathy. TCR beta CDR3 regions were amplified from RNA transcripts. Initially, a first-round RT-PCR of the TCR CDR3 employed the HTBI primer set. TCRdb reanalysed the multiplex PCR reads using MiXCR and keeps one entry per CDR3 protein. The profile shows over 650,000 distinct CDR3 sequences, about 17% of them singletons.

Sequenced: blood. This TCR came from a man aged 18 to 29 with Graves' hyperthyroidism. The chain employs TRBV5-1 and TRBJ2-3; 9 bases fit TRBD1. The CDR3 spells CASSGGTGMDTQYF. The DNA of the CDR3 is TGCGCCAGCAGCGGGGGGACAGGGATGGATACGCAGTATTTT.